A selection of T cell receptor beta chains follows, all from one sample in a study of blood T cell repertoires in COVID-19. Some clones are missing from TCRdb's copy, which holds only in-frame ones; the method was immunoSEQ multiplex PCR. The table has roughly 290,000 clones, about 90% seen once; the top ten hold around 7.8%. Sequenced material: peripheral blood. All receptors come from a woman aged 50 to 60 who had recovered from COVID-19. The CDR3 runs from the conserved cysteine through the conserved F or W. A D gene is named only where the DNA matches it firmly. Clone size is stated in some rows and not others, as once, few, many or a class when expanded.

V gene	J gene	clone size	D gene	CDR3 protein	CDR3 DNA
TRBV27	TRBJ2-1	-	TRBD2	CASSLISGRTEQFF	TGTGCCAGCAGTTTAATCAGCGGGAGAACTGAGCAGTTCTTC
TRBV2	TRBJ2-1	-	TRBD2	CAIKSGLADHNEQFF	TGTGCCATCAAATCAGGACTAGCGGATCACAATGAGCAGTTCTTC
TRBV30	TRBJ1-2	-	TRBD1	CAWSRDSYGINYGYTF	TGTGCCTGGAGTAGGGACAGCTATGGGATAAACTATGGCTACACCTTC
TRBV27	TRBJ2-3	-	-	CASSLRDTQTDTQYF	TGTGCCAGCAGTTTACGGGACACTCAGACAGATACGCAGTATTTT
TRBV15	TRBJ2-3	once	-	CATSRDLLDTQYF	TGTGCCACCAGCAGAGACCTGTTAGATACGCAGTATTTT
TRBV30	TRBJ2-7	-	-	CAWDRYYEQYF	TGTGCCTGGGACAGGTACTACGAGCAGTACTTC
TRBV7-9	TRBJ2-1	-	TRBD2	CASSILSGSSGHEQFF	TGTGCCAGCAGCATTCTTAGCGGGAGTAGTGGCCATGAGCAGTTCTTC
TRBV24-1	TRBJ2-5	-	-	CATSVGGMGQETQYF	TGTGCCACCAGTGTGGGGGGAATGGGCCAAGAGACCCAGTACTTC
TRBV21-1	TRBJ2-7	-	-	CASSELYSIPSYEQYF	TGTGCCAGCAGCGAACTCTACAGTATCCCCTCCTACGAGCAGTACTTC
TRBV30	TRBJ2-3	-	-	CAWSVSDTQYF	TGTGCCTGGAGTGTTTCTGATACGCAGTATTTT
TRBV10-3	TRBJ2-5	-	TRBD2	CAISTGTSPETQYF	TGTGCCATCAGTACCGGGACTAGTCCTGAGACCCAGTACTTC
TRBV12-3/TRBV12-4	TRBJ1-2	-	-	CASRLTGYGYTF	TGTGCCAGCAGACTCACAGGTTATGGCTACACCTTC
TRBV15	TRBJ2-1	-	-	CATSKRERYNEQFF	TGTGCCACCAGCAAACGGGAGAGGTACAATGAGCAGTTCTTC